This T cell receptor beta chain derives from a study of T cell responses to AZD1222 COVID-19 vaccine. Assay used: immunoSEQ multiplex PCR; TCRdb lists only in-frame clones, some missing. The table records around 150,000 clones, roughly 92% of them present only once. This material consisted of peripheral blood, taken 28 days after the second AZD1222 dose. The sequence was collected from an adult who received the AZD1222 COVID-19 vaccine.

The CDR3 region has the DNA TGCGCCAGCAGCGTCAACCGGGACAGCTACGAGCAGTACTTC. Translating it yields CASSVNRDSYEQYF. This chain uses TRBV5-1 with TRBJ2-7, with 7 bases lining up with TRBD1. The junction had 7 bases not matched to a gene; V was cut back by 4 bases and J by 3 bases. The V gene's germline CDR1 is SGHRS and CDR2 YFSETQ. The CDR3 extends over 14 amino acids.